A single sample is the source of the 14 T cell receptor beta chains below, sequenced in a study of blood T cells in healthy people across ages (dated by TCRdb to between 2014 and 2017). The library was prepared using 5' RACE. The data were produced on an Illumina HiSeq 2500. A second PCR of roughly 7 to 11 cycles was run with a J-beta primer mix and a sample-barcoded 5' primer. TCRdb ran its own pipeline on the public reads, namely fastp trimming at Q25 and MiXCR clone calling, and kept in-frame beta chains. All rows with the same CDR3 protein become a single entry with the most common DNA and genes. This sample lists 850,000 to 1,300,000 distinct CDR3 sequences; roughly 45% were detected once. The leading ten clones occupy under 20% of the sample. Sequencing was done on a sample of blood. The receptors originated from a woman in her sixties in good health.

This clonotype occurred a few times. The chain has TRBV20-1 and TRBJ2-4, with TRBD2 matching over 14 bases. Matching the DNA end better, TRBJ2-7 makes the J call doubtful. The CDR3 length is 17 residues. The germline V gene has CDR1 DFQATT and CDR2 SNEGSKA (reference sequence). This chain's CDR3 is CSARWGLAGAIFGEQYF. CDR3 sequence (DNA): TGCAGTGCTAGATGGGGACTAGCGGGAGCCATTTTTGGCGAGCAGTACTTC.

In this sample, this clonotype turned up a few times. The chain combines TRBV7-3 with TRBJ2-4; the D is unclear. The DNA end is a closer match to TRBJ2-7, so the J assignment may be wrong. The CDR3 loop spans 14 amino acids. CDR1 SGHTA and CDR2 FQGTGA come from the germline V gene. The CDR3 here is CASSPTDRIYEQYF. The DNA for the CDR3 is TGTGCCAGCAGCCCAACGGATAGGATCTACGAGCAGTACTTC.

The V gene is TRBV25-1, the J gene TRBJ1-2; 9 bases line up with TRBD1. The V gene end was trimmed by 1 base and the J gene end by 5 bases; junction bases not matched to a gene: 5. CDR1 is MGHDK, CDR2 SYGVNS, per germline. This CDR3 has 15 residues. CDR3 nucleotides: TGTGCCAGCAGTGAATGGGGAGGACAGGGGTATGGCTACACCTTC. Its protein product is CASSEWGGQGYGYTF.

The gene calls are TRBV5-1 and TRBJ2-1; D unresolved. This CDR3 is built from 14 residues. Germline CDR1 and CDR2: SGHRS and YFSETQ. Trimming cost V 4 bases and J 5 bases, with 13 bases left between them. This CDR3 is CASSPRVADNEQFF. The CDR3 nucleotides read TGCGCCAGCAGCCCCCGTGTCGCCGACAATGAGCAGTTCTTC.

V usage is TRBV6-1 and J usage is TRBJ1-1; 8 bases match TRBD1. The germline V gene has CDR1 MNHNS and CDR2 SASEGT. This CDR3 spans 15 amino acids. Trimming cost V 8 bases and J 11 bases; bases outside gene matches: 19. The CDR3 DNA reads as TGTGCCAGCTCAACACCCACTGGACAGGGTAGTTGGGCTTTCTTT. Translating gives CASSTPTGQGSWAFF.

The rearrangement uses TRBV18 and TRBJ2-3; D ambiguous. The germline gives CDR1 KGHSH, CDR2 LQKENI. Trimming shortened V by 4 bases and J by 0 bases, and 11 bases separated the two germline ends. The CDR3 covers 15 residues. For the CDR3, the DNA is TGTGCCAGCTCACACACCTGGGGAAGCACAGATACGCAGTATTTT. Translating it yields CASSHTWGSTDTQYF.

This clonotype was picked up a small number of times. This chain uses TRBV20-1 with TRBJ2-7; 11 positions agree with TRBD2. Per germline, CDR1 DFQATT and CDR2 SNEGSKA (reference sequence). CDR3 length: 16 amino acids. Unmatched junction bases numbered 6, after V lost 2 bases and J lost 0 bases. The CDR3 here is CSARSGTSGGSYEQYF. As DNA, the CDR3 is TGCAGTGCTAGATCCGGGACTAGCGGAGGCTCCTACGAGCAGTACTTC.

The V gene is TRBV7-9, the J gene TRBJ2-4; tentatively, D is TRBD1 or TRBD2 (5 bases each). The tail of the sequence fits TRBJ2-7 better, so the J call may be wrong. Germline V gives CDR1 SEHNR, CDR2 FQNEAQ (reference sequence). CDR3 length equals 14 residues. CDR3 in amino acids: CASSLEDGASEQYF. CDR3 DNA: TGTGCCAGCAGCTTGGAGGACGGGGCCTCCGAGCAGTACTTC.

V is TRBV6-6 and J is TRBJ2-1; TRBD2 matches at 12 bases. Trimming took 6 bases from V and 7 from J; bases not matched to a gene: 10. In germline, CDR1 is MNHNY, CDR2 SVGAGI (reference sequence). This CDR3 comprises 16 residues. The CDR3 is CASSHQTSGRTNEQFF. In DNA form, the CDR3 reads TGTGCCAGCAGCCACCAAACTAGCGGGAGGACAAATGAGCAGTTCTTC.

Comments on this clonotype: A much larger clone lies a single base off, so this may be a read error. CDR3 in DNA: TGTGCCAGCAGTTACGGCGGGAATGTCAAAGAGACCCAGTACTTC. It is translated as CASSYGGNVKETQYF. J is TRBJ2-7 and V is TRBV6-5, with a weak D call TRBD2 (6 bases). The closer fit of TRBJ2-5 to the DNA end suggests the J call may be wrong. Looked up from germline, CDR1 is MNHEY and CDR2 is SVGAGI. The CDR3 is 15 amino acids.

The chain has TRBV15 and TRBJ2-5; 7 bases fit TRBD2. With 0 bases clipped from V and 4 bases from J, the junction kept 2 bases outside the gene matches. Germline loops: CDR1 LNHNV, CDR2 YYDKDF (reference sequence). The CDR3 has 14 residues. CDR3 region: CATSREVAGETQYF. The CDR3 bases are TGTGCCACCAGCAGAGAGGTAGCGGGAGAGACCCAGTACTTC.

V usage is TRBV29-1 and J usage is TRBJ2-3; no definite D call. V shed 4 bases and J shed 0 bases, with 11 bases lying between them. The CDR3 runs 14 residues. Germline lookup yields CDR1 SQVTM and CDR2 ANQGSEA. CDR3 region: CSVGRVLSTDTQYF. The CDR3 coding sequence is TGCAGCGTTGGTCGGGTCCTTAGCACAGATACGCAGTATTTT.

In this sample, this clonotype turned up once. J is TRBJ2-5 and V is TRBV3-1; 9 bases map to TRBD2. V trimming: 0 bases; J trimming: 5 bases; junction bases outside the gene matches: 10. Germline lookup yields CDR1 LGHDT and CDR2 YNNKEL (reference sequence). CDR3 size: 17 residues. The CDR3 region is CASSQDFFGGRAETQYF. The CDR3 region has the DNA TGTGCCAGCAGCCAAGACTTCTTCGGCGGGAGGGCGGAGACCCAGTACTTC.

This clonotype was observed a few times. The J gene is TRBJ2-1, the V gene TRBV18; no clear D gene. The CDR3 runs 13 residues. CDR1 KGHSH and CDR2 LQKENI come from the germline V gene. V lost 5 bases and J 6 bases, leaving 11 bases between the germline ends. The CDR3 region is CASSTVRSNEQFF. The CDR3 bases are TGTGCCAGCTCAACCGTTCGGAGCAATGAGCAGTTCTTC.